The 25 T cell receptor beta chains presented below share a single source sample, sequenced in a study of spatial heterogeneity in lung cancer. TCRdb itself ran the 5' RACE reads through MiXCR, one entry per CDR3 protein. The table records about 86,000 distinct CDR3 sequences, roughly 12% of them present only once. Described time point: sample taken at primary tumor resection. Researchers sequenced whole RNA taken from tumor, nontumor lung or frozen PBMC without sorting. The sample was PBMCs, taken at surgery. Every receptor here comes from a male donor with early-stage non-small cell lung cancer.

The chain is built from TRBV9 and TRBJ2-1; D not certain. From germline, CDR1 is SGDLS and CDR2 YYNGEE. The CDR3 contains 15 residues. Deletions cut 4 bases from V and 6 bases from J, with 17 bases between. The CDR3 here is CASSSSIGLANEQFF. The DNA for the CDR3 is TGTGCCAGCAGCTCCTCGATAGGGTTGGCCAATGAGCAGTTCTTC.

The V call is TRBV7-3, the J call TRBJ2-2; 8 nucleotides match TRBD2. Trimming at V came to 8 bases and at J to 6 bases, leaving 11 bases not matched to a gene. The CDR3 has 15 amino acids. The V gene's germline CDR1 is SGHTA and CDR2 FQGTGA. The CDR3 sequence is CASAQNPGGPGELFF. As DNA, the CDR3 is TGTGCCAGCGCCCAAAATCCGGGAGGGCCCGGGGAGCTGTTTTTT.

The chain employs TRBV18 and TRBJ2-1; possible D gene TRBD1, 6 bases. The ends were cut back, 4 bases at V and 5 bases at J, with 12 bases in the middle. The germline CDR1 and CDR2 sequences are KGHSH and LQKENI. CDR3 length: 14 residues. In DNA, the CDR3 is TGTGCCAGCTCACAAGTCAGGGGTAACAATGAGCAGTTCTTC. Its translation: CASSQVRGNNEQFF.

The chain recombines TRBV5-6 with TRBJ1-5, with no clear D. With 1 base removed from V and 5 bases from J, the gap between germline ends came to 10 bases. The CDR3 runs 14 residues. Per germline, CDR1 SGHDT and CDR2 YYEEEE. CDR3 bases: TGTGCCAGCAGCTTGTCAACAGCTTATCAGCCCCAGCATTTT. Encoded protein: CASSLSTAYQPQHF.

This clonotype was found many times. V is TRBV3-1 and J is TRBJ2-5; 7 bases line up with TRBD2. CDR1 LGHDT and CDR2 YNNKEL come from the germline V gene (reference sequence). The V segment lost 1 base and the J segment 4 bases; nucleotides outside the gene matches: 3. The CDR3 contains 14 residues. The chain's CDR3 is CASSQAGGGETQYF. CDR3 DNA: TGTGCCAGCAGCCAAGCTGGGGGGGGAGAGACCCAGTACTTC.

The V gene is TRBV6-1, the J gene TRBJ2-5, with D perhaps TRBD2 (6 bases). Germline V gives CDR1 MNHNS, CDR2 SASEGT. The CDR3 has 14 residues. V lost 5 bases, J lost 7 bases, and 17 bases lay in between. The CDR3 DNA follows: TGTGCCAGCAGTACGGCAGCGGGTATGGGGACCCAGTACTTC. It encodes CASSTAAGMGTQYF.

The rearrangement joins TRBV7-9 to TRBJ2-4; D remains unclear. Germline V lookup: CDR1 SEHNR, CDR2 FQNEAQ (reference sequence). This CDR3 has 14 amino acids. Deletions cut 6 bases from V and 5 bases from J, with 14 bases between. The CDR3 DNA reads TGTGCCAGCAGTTCCCGTCCCAGAGAAAACATTCAGTACTTC. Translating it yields CASSSRPRENIQYF.

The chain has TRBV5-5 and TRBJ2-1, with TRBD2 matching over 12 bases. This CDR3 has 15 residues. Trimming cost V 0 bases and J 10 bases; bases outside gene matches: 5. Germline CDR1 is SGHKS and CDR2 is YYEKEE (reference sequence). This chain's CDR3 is CASSLGLAGEGEQFF. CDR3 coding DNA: TGTGCCAGCAGCTTGGGACTAGCGGGAGAGGGGGAGCAGTTCTTC.

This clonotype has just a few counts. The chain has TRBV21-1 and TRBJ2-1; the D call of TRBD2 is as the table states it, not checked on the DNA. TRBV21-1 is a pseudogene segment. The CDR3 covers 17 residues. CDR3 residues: CASSKDSGSPPYNEQFF. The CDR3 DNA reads TGTGCCAGCAGCAAAGATAGCGGGAGTCCACCCTACAATGAGCAGTTCTTC.

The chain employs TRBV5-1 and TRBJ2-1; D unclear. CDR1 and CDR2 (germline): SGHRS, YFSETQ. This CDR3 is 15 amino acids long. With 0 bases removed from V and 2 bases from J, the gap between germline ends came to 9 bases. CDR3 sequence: CASSLVGGAYNEQFF. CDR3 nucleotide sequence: TGCGCCAGCAGCTTGGTCGGCGGCGCCTACAATGAGCAGTTCTTC.

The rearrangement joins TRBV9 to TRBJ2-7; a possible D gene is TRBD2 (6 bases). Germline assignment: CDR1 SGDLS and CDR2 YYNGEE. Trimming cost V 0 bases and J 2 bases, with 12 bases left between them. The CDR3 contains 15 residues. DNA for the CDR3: TGTGCCAGCAGCGTAGGGGATTCGGGGGCCTACGAGCAGTACTTC. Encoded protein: CASSVGDSGAYEQYF.

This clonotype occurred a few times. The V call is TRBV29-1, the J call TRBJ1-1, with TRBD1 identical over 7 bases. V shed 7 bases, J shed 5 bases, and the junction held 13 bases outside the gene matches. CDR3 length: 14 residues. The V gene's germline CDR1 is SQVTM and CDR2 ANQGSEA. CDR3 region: CSAQIRGGETEAFF. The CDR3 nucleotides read TGCAGCGCGCAGATTAGAGGGGGCGAGACTGAAGCTTTCTTT.

The CDR3 region is CASSLPQGLRTDTQYF. The CDR3 region has the DNA TGTGCCAGCAGCTTACCCCAGGGTTTACGCACAGATACGCAGTATTTT. V and J are TRBV7-9 and TRBJ2-3; tentatively, D is TRBD1 (5 bases). With 2 bases removed from V and 1 base from J, the gap between germline ends came to 13 bases. The CDR3 covers 16 residues. The germline V gene has CDR1 SEHNR and CDR2 FQNEAQ (reference sequence).

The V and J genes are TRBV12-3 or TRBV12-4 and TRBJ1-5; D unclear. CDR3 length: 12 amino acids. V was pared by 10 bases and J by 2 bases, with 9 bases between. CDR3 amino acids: CAIREGNQPQHF. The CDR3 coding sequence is TGTGCCATCCGGGAGGGCAATCAGCCCCAGCATTTT.

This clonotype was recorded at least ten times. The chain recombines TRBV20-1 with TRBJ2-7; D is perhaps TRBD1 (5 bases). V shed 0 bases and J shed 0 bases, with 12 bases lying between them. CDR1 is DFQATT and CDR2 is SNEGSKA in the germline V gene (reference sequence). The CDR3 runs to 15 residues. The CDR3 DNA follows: TGCAGTGCTAGAGATAATCTCCAGGGCTCCTACGAGCAGTACTTC. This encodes CSARDNLQGSYEQYF.

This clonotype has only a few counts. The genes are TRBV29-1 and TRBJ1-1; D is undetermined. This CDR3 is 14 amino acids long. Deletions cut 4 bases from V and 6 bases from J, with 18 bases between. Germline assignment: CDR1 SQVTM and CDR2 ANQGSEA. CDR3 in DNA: TGCAGCGTTGGTGTATTAACCATTGGTCCTGAAGCTTTCTTT. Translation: CSVGVLTIGPEAFF.

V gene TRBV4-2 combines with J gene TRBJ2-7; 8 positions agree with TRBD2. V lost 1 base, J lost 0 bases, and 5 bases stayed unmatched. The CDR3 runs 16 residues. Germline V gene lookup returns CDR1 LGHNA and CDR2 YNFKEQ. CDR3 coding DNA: TGTGCCAGCAGCCAAGGGATTAGCGGGGTCTCCTACGAGCAGTACTTC. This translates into CASSQGISGVSYEQYF.

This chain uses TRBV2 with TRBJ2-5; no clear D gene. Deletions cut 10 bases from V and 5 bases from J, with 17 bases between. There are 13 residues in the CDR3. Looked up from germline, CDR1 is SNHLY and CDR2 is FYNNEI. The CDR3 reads CATPSRLEETQYF. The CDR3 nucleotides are TGTGCCACCCCCTCCAGGCTCGAGGAGACCCAGTACTTC. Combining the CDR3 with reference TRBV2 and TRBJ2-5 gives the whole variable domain EPEVTQTPSHQVTQMGQEVILRCVPISNHLYFYWYRQILGQKVEFLVSFYNNEISEKSEIFDDQFSVERPDGSNFTLKIRSTKLEDSAMYFCATPSRLEETQYFGPGTRLLVL.

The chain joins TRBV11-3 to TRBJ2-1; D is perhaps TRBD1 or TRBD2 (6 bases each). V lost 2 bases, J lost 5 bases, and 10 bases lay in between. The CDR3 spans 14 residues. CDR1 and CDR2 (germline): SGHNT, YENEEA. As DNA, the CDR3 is TGTGCCAGCAGCTTAAGGGGGGACCACAATGAGCAGTTCTTC. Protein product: CASSLRGDHNEQFF.

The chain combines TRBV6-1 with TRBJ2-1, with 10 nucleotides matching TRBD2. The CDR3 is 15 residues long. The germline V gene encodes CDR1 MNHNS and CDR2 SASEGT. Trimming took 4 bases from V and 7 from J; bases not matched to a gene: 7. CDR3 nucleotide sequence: TGTGCCAGCAGTGGTTCCCTAGCGGGGGCAAATGAGCAGTTCTTC. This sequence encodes CASSGSLAGANEQFF.

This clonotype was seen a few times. CDR3 region: CASSPQGDPYNEQFF. The CDR3, as DNA: TGTGCCAGCTCACCACAGGGTGACCCCTACAATGAGCAGTTCTTC. This sequence joins TRBV18 and TRBJ2-1; D call uncertain. The CDR3 length is 15 residues. V was pared by 1 base and J by 2 bases, with 9 bases between. Germline CDR1 and CDR2: KGHSH and LQKENI.

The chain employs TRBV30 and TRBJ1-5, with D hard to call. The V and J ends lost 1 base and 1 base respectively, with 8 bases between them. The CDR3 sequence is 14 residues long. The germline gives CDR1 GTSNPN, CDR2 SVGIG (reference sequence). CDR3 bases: TGTGCCTGGAGTGGCCGGCAGAGCAATCAGCCCCAGCATTTT. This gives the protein CAWSGRQSNQPQHF.

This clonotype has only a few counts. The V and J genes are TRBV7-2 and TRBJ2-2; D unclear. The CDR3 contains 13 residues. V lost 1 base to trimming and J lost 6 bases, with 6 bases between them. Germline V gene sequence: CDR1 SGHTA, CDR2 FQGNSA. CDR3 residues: CASSLGAAGELFF. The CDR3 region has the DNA TGTGCCAGCAGCTTAGGAGCCGCCGGGGAGCTGTTTTTT.

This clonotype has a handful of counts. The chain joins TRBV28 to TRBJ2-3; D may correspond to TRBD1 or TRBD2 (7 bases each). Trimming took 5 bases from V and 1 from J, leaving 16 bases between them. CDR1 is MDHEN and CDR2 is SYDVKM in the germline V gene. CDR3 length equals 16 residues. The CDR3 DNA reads TGTGCCAGCAGTCCCCCAGGGGGGGGGGGCACAGATACGCAGTATTTT. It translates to CASSPPGGGGTDTQYF.

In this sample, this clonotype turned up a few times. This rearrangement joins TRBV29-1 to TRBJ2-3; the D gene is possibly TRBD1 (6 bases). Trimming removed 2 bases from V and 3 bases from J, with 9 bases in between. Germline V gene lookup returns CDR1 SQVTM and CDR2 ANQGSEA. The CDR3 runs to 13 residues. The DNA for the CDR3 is TGCAGCGTTGAAAACAGGGAGACAGATACGCAGTATTTT. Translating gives CSVENRETDTQYF.